Reported below is one T cell receptor beta chain. Its antigen is not known. CDR1 and CDR2 from the germline V gene are MNHNS and SASEGT. The CDR3 contains 15 residues. Trimming at V came to 6 bases and at J to 7 bases, leaving 7 bases not matched to a gene. The data were taken from a study of T-cell reconstitution after alpha-beta-depleted transplantation in children. It was with unique molecular identifiers that the TCRbeta library was prepared. MiXCR, run by TCRdb on the PCR reads, gives a single entry per CDR3 protein. The data show 530,000 or so distinct CDR3 sequences, with 27% seen just once and about 35% held by the top ten. Study findings and constraints: Counts and diversity of T cells one year after transplant came mostly from newly produced T cells. As was reported, about two months after transplant, alpha-beta T cells came from several hundred expanded graft clones.

Sequences were derived from PBMCs, sampled before TCRalphabeta/CD19-depleted stem cell transplant. This receptor was identified in a boy under two years old with Wiskott-Aldrich syndrome, due to receive a stem cell transplant. V gene TRBV6-1 combines with J gene TRBJ1-5; 12 bases align to TRBD1. Written as DNA, the CDR3 is TGTGCCAGCAGCCCGGGACAGGGGGCGAGGCAGCCCCAGCATTTT. It encodes CASSPGQGARQPQHF.